A selection of T cell receptor beta chains follows, all from one sample in a study of blood T cells in healthy people across ages. TCRdb ran MiXCR on the 5' RACE reads and lists one entry per CDR3 protein. The sample shows fewer than 800,000 distinct CDR3 sequences, 25% of them seen only once. The data were also submitted as part of a second study, on T cells of mothers and their children.

Sequences were obtained from blood. The source of these receptors is a boy aged 5 to 17 in good health. CDR3s include the opening cysteine and the closing phenylalanine or tryptophan. A D gene is named only where the DNA matches it firmly. Clone size is not always given. Where it is, it says once, few, many or a class for expanded clones.

d_call,j_call,clone_size,v_call,cdr3_aa,cdr3_nt
TRBD1,TRBJ2-1,NA,TRBV20-1,CSAPGDRPGDGDEQFF,TGCAGTGCCCCAGGGGACAGACCAGGGGATGGGGATGAGCAGTTCTTC
NA,TRBJ2-6,NA,TRBV5-1,CASSLEGVGANVLTF,TGCGCCAGCAGCTTGGAGGGGGTAGGGGCCAACGTCCTGACTTTC
TRBD2,TRBJ2-2,NA,TRBV5-5,CASSLSGGLSGELFF,TGTGCCAGCAGCTTGTCGGGGGGGCTTTCCGGGGAGCTGTTTTTT
NA,TRBJ2-5,few,TRBV4-1,CASRQGPTGGETQYF,TGCGCCAGCAGACAGGGACCAACAGGCGGGGAGACCCAGTACTTC
TRBD1,TRBJ2-1,few,TRBV5-4,CASSWGIQGAHNEQFF,TGTGCCAGCAGCTGGGGCATACAGGGGGCTCACAATGAGCAGTTCTTC
TRBD1,TRBJ2-1,NA,TRBV29-1,CSTRTGGNEQFF,TGCAGCACCCGTACAGGGGGCAATGAGCAGTTCTTC
TRBD2,TRBJ2-3,few,TRBV7-2,CASSWGVAGSTDTQYF,TGTGCCAGCAGCTGGGGTGTAGCGGGAAGCACAGATACGCAGTATTTT
TRBD2,TRBJ2-1,few,TRBV29-1,CSVEGHTSGRWNEQFF,TGCAGCGTTGAAGGACACACTAGCGGGAGATGGAATGAGCAGTTCTTC
NA,TRBJ2-7,NA,TRBV7-9,CASSSTGEVVYEQYF,TGTGCCAGCAGCTCCACAGGAGAGGTTGTCTACGAGCAGTACTTC
TRBD1,TRBJ1-6,few,TRBV9,CASSVRQGKDSPLHF,TGTGCCAGCAGCGTACGACAGGGTAAAGATTCACCCCTCCACTTT
NA,TRBJ2-3,NA,TRBV7-2,CASTEGPSTDTQYF,TGTGCCAGCACCGAGGGCCCTAGCACAGATACGCAGTATTTT
TRBD2,TRBJ2-1,few,TRBV20-1,CSARGLAAYEQFF,TGCAGTGCTAGAGGACTAGCGGCTTATGAGCAGTTCTTC
TRBD2,TRBJ2-1,NA,TRBV12-5,CASGLVLAGGPNEQFF,TGTGCTAGTGGTTTGGTCTTAGCGGGAGGACCCAATGAGCAGTTCTTC
TRBD1,TRBJ2-3,few,TRBV29-1,CSGQGVSTDTQYF,TGCAGCGGACAGGGAGTTAGCACAGATACGCAGTATTTT
TRBD1,TRBJ1-3,few,TRBV6-5,CASSQSDRGTGNTIYF,TGTGCCAGCAGTCAGTCGGACAGGGGCACTGGAAACACCATATATTTT
NA,TRBJ2-2,NA,TRBV5-6,CASSFLRGNTGELFF,TGTGCCAGCAGCTTTTTGCGGGGGAACACCGGGGAGCTGTTTTTT
TRBD1,TRBJ1-2,once,TRBV7-2,CASSSQQGKNYGYTF,TGTGCCAGCAGCTCCCAACAGGGGAAGAACTATGGCTACACCTTC
TRBD1,TRBJ1-1,NA,TRBV29-1,CSVSLDRGAEAFF,TGCAGCGTCTCCCTAGACAGGGGCGCAGAAGCTTTCTTT
NA,TRBJ1-5,once,TRBV20-1,CSASPVEDDQPQHF,TGCAGTGCTAGCCCCGTGGAGGACGATCAGCCCCAGCATTTT
NA,TRBJ1-1,NA,TRBV28,CASSSTEWGTEAFF,TGTGCCAGCAGTTCGACAGAATGGGGGACTGAAGCTTTCTTT
TRBD1,TRBJ2-2,NA,TRBV7-3,CASRSGTGNTGELFF,TGTGCCAGCAGGTCCGGGACAGGGAACACCGGGGAGCTGTTTTTT
NA,TRBJ1-4,NA,TRBV7-2,CASSPQPINEKLFF,TGTGCCAGCAGCCCCCAGCCGATTAATGAAAAACTGTTTTTT
NA,TRBJ1-4,NA,TRBV28,CASSLSRRQFREKLFF,TGTGCCAGCAGTTTATCCCGCCGACAGTTTAGGGAAAAACTGTTTTTT
NA,TRBJ2-2,NA,TRBV15,CATSNPGVRGGELFF,TGTGCCACCAGCAATCCCGGGGTTCGGGGCGGGGAGCTGTTTTTT
NA,TRBJ2-1,NA,TRBV20-1,CSARRGLGEQFF,TGCAGTGCTCGCCGGGGGCTGGGGGAGCAGTTCTTC
NA,TRBJ1-2,few,TRBV10-3,CAISGGGLTLYGYTF,TGTGCCATCAGCGGCGGGGGACTGACCCTCTATGGCTACACCTTC
TRBD1,TRBJ1-1,NA,TRBV4-2,CASSQMPTGVKLTGDGAFF,TGTGCCAGCAGCCAGATGCCAACAGGGGTCAAACTAACAGGGGACGGAGCTTTCTTT
NA,TRBJ2-5,NA,TRBV5-1,CASSLSVSVSMQETQYF,TGCGCCAGCAGCTTATCGGTCAGCGTTAGCATGCAAGAGACCCAGTACTTC
NA,TRBJ2-7,NA,TRBV7-9,CASSLKVAGEQYF,TGTGCCAGCAGCTTAAAGGTGGCGGGCGAGCAGTACTTC
NA,TRBJ1-4,NA,TRBV7-2,CASSSILGVLFF,TGTGCCAGCAGCTCAATACTCGGCGTTCTGTTTTTT
NA,TRBJ2-7,few,TRBV5-1,CASSVTGMYEQYF,TGCGCCAGCAGCGTTACAGGGATGTACGAGCAGTACTTC
NA,TRBJ2-4,many,TRBV7-9,CASSLGSAGAKNIQYF,TGTGCCAGCAGCTTAGGGTCAGCCGGAGCCAAAAACATTCAGTACTTC
NA,TRBJ1-2,NA,TRBV29-1,CSVGGRPLGGEGYTF,TGCAGCGTTGGGGGCAGGCCTTTAGGGGGAGAGGGCTACACCTTC
NA,TRBJ2-7,few,TRBV7-9,CASSWEISGHEQYF,TGTGCCAGCAGCTGGGAAATCTCGGGCCACGAGCAGTACTTC
NA,TRBJ2-7,few,TRBV4-3,CASSQEVPSAYEQYF,TGCGCCAGCAGCCAAGAAGTCCCTAGCGCCTACGAGCAGTACTTC
TRBD1,TRBJ2-7,many,TRBV12-3/TRBV12-4,CASSLWTGGSYEQYF,TGTGCCAGCAGTCTCTGGACAGGGGGCAGCTACGAGCAGTACTTC
TRBD2,TRBJ2-1,NA,TRBV28,CASSLERAGAGEQFF,TGTGCCAGCAGTTTAGAGCGAGCGGGAGCAGGAGAGCAGTTCTTC
NA,TRBJ2-4,few,TRBV7-4,CASSVSVCRKNIQYF,TGTGCCAGCAGCGTCTCAGTGTGTCGCAAAAACATTCAGTACTTC
NA,TRBJ2-7,few,TRBV20-1,CSATPPFSYEQYF,TGCAGTGCTACCCCCCCGTTCTCCTACGAGCAGTACTTC
NA,TRBJ2-4,NA,TRBV2,CASSEALSGIGDIQYF,TGTGCCAGCAGTGAAGCGCTTTCAGGGATTGGGGACATTCAGTACTTC
TRBD1,TRBJ2-7,NA,TRBV19,CASRYSGDSLFEQYF,TGTGCCAGTAGGTATTCCGGGGACAGTCTATTCGAGCAGTACTTC
NA,TRBJ2-5,few,TRBV5-1,CASSFRRGTQETQYF,TGCGCCAGCAGCTTTAGGCGAGGGACCCAAGAGACCCAGTACTTC
NA,TRBJ2-6,NA,TRBV5-5,CASSLGWAGANVLTF,TGTGCCAGCAGCTTGGGATGGGCTGGGGCCAACGTCCTGACTTTC
TRBD1,TRBJ2-7,NA,TRBV24-1,CATGQGAEQYF,TGTGCCACAGGACAGGGAGCAGAACAGTACTTC
NA,TRBJ2-5,NA,TRBV3-1,CASSHLVEKTQYF,TGTGCCAGCAGCCATCTAGTCGAGAAGACCCAGTACTTC
NA,TRBJ1-3,NA,TRBV9,CASSPNPVSGNTIYF,TGTGCCAGCAGCCCCAACCCCGTCTCTGGAAACACCATATATTTT
NA,TRBJ2-7,many,TRBV12-3/TRBV12-4,CASSLEDSYEQYF,TGTGCCAGCAGCTTAGAGGACAGCTACGAGCAGTACTTC
TRBD2,TRBJ2-7,few,TRBV20-1,CSAAGLAGLYEQYF,TGCAGTGCTGCCGGACTAGCGGGGCTCTACGAGCAGTACTTC
NA,TRBJ2-1,few,TRBV12-3/TRBV12-4,CASRKGVEQFF,TGTGCCAGCAGGAAGGGGGTTGAGCAGTTCTTC
NA,TRBJ2-4,NA,TRBV3-1,CASSQEAVQYF,TGTGCCAGCAGCCAAGAGGCTGTTCAGTACTTC
NA,TRBJ1-2,few,TRBV29-1,CSVEDWANYGYTF,TGCAGCGTTGAAGATTGGGCTAACTATGGCTACACCTTC